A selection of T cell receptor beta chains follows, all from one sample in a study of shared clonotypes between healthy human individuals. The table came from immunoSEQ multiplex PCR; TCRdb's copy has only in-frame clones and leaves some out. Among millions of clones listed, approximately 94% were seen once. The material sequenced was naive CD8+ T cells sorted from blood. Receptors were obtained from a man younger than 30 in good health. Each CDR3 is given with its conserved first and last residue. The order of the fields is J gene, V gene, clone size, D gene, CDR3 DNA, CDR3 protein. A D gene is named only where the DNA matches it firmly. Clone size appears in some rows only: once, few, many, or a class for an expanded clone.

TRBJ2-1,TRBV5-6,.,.,TGTGCCAGCAGCTTGGGGGGAATTGGGCGGGACGCTTACAATGAGCAGTTCTTC,CASSLGGIGRDAYNEQFF
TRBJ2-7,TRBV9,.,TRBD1,TGTGCCAGCAGCCCCACAGGGGTCGATCACGAGCAGTACTTC,CASSPTGVDHEQYF
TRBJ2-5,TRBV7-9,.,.,TGTGCCAGCAGCTTGCACAGGGAGGAGACCCAGTACTTC,CASSLHREETQYF
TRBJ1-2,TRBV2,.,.,TGTGCCAGCAGTGACCTCAGCGGGGGGTCTAACTATGGCTACACCTTC,CASSDLSGGSNYGYTF
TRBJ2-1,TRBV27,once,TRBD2,TGTGCCAGCAGTTCGGGAACTAGCGGGTCTAATGAGCAGTTCTTC,CASSSGTSGSNEQFF
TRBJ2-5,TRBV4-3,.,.,TGCGCCAGCAGCCAAGTCCCCGTTCGGGGCCAAGAGACCCAGTACTTC,CASSQVPVRGQETQYF
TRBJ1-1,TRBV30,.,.,TGTGCCTGGAGTGTACTAGGGACTGAAGCTTTCTTT,CAWSVLGTEAFF
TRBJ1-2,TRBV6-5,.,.,TGTGCCAGCAGTTACGGGGAGGGCGGTGGCTACACCTTC,CASSYGEGGGYTF
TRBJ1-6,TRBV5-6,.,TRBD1,TGTGCCAGCAGAGGACAGGGTCTATCACCCCTCCACTTT,CASRGQGLSPLHF
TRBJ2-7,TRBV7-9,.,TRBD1,TGTGCCAGCAGCTTGAGGGACAGTGACTCCTACGAGCAGTACTTC,CASSLRDSDSYEQYF
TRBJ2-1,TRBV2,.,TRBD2,TGTGCCAGCCTGGGACTAGCGGGGGAGGAGCAGTTCTTC,CASLGLAGEEQFF
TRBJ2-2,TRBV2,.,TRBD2,TGTGCCAGCAGTGGCCTGACTAGCGGGGAGGACACCGGGGAGCTGTTTTTT,CASSGLTSGEDTGELFF
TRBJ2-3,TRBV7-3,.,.,TGTGCCAGCAGCTTAATAGGGTCAGCAGATACGCAGTATTTT,CASSLIGSADTQYF
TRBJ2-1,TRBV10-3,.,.,TGTGCCATCAGTGAGTCTGAGGGTCCCTACAATGAGCAGTTCTTC,CAISESEGPYNEQFF
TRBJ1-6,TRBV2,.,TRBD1,TGTGCCAGCAGTGAAGGGTTCCTCTCTGTAGGGGGCGGCTATAATTCACCCCTCCACTTT,CASSEGFLSVGGGYNSPLHF
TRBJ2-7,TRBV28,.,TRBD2,TGTGCCAGCAGTTTGGCGGGGGGGCCTTACGAGCAGTACTTC,CASSLAGGPYEQYF
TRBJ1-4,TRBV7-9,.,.,TGTGCCAGCAGCTTAGTGAGGGACTTCACAACTAATGAAAAACTGTTTTTT,CASSLVRDFTTNEKLFF
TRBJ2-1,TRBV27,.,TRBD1,TGTGCCAGCAGTTTATGGGACAGCAATGAGCAGTTCTTC,CASSLWDSNEQFF
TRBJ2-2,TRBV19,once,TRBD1,TGTGCCAGTACCACGACCGGGACAGGGGCCCCCGGGGAGCTGTTTTTT,CASTTTGTGAPGELFF
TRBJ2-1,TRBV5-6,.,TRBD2,TGTGCCAGCAGCTTGGTCGCGGGAGGGTCCTACAATGAGCAGTTCTTC,CASSLVAGGSYNEQFF
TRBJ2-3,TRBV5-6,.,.,TGTGCCAGCAGTTCTATGGCTGATACGCAGTATTTT,CASSSMADTQYF
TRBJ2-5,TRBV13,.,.,TGTGCCAGCAGCTTAGGGGTTAGCGAGACCCAGTACTTC,CASSLGVSETQYF
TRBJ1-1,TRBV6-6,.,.,TGTGCCAGCAGCGATACGGGGTTTGAAGCTTTCTTT,CASSDTGFEAFF
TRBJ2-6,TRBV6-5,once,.,TGTGCCAGCAGTTACCTGACTGGGGCCAACGTCCTGACTTTC,CASSYLTGANVLTF
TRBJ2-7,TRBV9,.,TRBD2,TGTGCCAGCAGCGTAGGTGCTAGCGGTACCTACGAGCAGTACTTC,CASSVGASGTYEQYF
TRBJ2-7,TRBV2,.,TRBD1,TGTGCCAGCAGTGAAGCCCCGGGACAGGCCTCCTACGAGCAGTACTTC,CASSEAPGQASYEQYF
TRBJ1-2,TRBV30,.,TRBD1,TGTGCCTGGAGTGTTGAACAGGGGCAATACTTC,CAWSVEQGQYF
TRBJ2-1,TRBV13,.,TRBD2,TGTGCCAGCAGCTTAGGGACTAGCGTTTACAATGAGCAGTTCTTC,CASSLGTSVYNEQFF
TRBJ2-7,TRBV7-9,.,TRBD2,TGTGCCAGCAGCTCCGGGGAGGGGGAGCAGTACTTC,CASSSGEGEQYF
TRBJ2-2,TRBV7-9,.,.,TGTGCCAGCAGCCCGAATTCAGGGGCGTTGAACACCGGGGAGCTGTTTTTT,CASSPNSGALNTGELFF
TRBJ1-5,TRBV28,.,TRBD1,TGTGCCAGCAGTCCGCAGGGGGTTGGGAATCAGCCCCAGCATTTT,CASSPQGVGNQPQHF
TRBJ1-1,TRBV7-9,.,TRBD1,TGTGCCAGCAGCTCAGGGGGCAGGGACACTGAAGCTTTCTTT,CASSSGGRDTEAFF
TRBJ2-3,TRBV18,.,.,TGTGCCAGCTCACCAGGCGGGCTTAGCACAGATACGCAGTATTTT,CASSPGGLSTDTQYF
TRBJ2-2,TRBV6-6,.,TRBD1,TGTGCCAGCAGCCGGACAGGGTACTCGAACACCGGGGAGCTGTTTTTT,CASSRTGYSNTGELFF
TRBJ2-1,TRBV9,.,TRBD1,TGTGCCAGCAGCGGGGGACAGGGCAATGAGCAGTTCTTC,CASSGGQGNEQFF
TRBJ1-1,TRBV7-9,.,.,TGTGCCAGCAGCTTAGCGCTAACGGGGACGAACACTGAAGCTTTCTTT,CASSLALTGTNTEAFF
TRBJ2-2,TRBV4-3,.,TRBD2,TGCGCCAGCAGCCAAAGATGGCGGGAGGAGAACACCGGGGAGCTGTTTTTT,CASSQRWREENTGELFF
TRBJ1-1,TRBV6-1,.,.,TGTGCCAGCAGTGAGGTGGGACACTCATCGACCATGAACACTGAAGCTTTCTTT,CASSEVGHSSTMNTEAFF
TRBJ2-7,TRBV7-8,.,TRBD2,TGTGCCAGCAGCTTACGGCGGGACGGTCTAGCGGACTACGAGCAGTACTTC,CASSLRRDGLADYEQYF